This T cell receptor (beta chain) was observed in a study of human T cells and chemical hapten exposure. Stated time point: patch test 2, 6 weeks after DPC sensitization. The sample's treatment: therapeutic diphenylcyclopropenone sensitization with weekly scalp DPC. V lost 8 bases to trimming and J lost 2 bases; unmatched junction nucleotides: 6. Germline lookup yields CDR1 MNHEY and CDR2 SVGEGT. The CDR3 runs to 14 residues. Study outcomes and limitations: TCRs exceeding a frequency of 1 in 1000 stayed unchanged under DPC sensitization.

TCRdb re-called the RACE reads through MiXCR, storing one row per CDR3 protein. The sample yields some 350,000 distinct CDR3 sequences, roughly 6.3% seen once. Points on this clonotype: Antigen specificity is unknown.

The sample here was whole blood, taken in connection with sensitization to the hapten diphenylcyclopropenone (DPC). This rearrangement joins TRBV6-2 or TRBV6-3 to TRBJ2-5; 9 bases line up with TRBD1. The sequence came from a woman aged 18-30 years with alopecia areata. Some clones in this sample may be carry-over from other donors' samples. The CDR3 DNA sequence: TGTGCCAGCGACAGGGGGAGTGAGCAAGAGACCCAGTACTTC. It codes for CASDRGSEQETQYF.